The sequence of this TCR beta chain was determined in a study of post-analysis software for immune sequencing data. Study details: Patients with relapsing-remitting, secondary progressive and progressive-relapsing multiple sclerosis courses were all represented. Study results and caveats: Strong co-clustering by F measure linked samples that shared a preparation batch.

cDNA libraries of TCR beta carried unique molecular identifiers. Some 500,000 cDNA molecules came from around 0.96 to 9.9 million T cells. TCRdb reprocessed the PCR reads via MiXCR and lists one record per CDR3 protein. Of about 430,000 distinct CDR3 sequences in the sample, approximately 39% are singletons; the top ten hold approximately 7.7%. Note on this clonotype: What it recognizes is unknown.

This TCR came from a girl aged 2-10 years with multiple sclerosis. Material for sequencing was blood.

The CDR3 loop is CASSLSAGAGANVLTF. CDR3 DNA sequence: TGTGCCAGCAGCTTAAGTGCCGGGGCTGGGGCCAACGTCCTGACTTTC. This sequence joins TRBV7-3 and TRBJ2-6, with D possibly matching TRBD2 (5 bases). The germline V gene encodes CDR1 SGHTA and CDR2 FQGTGA. This CDR3 is built from 16 residues. Between the trimmed V and J ends, which lost 1 base and 2 bases, there was a span of 9 bases.